This TCR beta chain was found in a study of cytomegalovirus exposure and HLA in healthy donors. The PCR was carried out with 60 Vbeta primers and 13 Jbeta primers. Measured with immunoSEQ multiplex PCR; TCRdb has only the in-frame clones, and not every one. The sample has some 150,000 clones, 65% to 85% seen once; the top ten hold about 6.5%. V dropped 4 bases and J dropped 7; count of bases not matched to a gene: 6. The CDR3 is 14 amino acids. The germline gives CDR1 SGHRS, CDR2 YFSETQ. Study-level findings and limits: By HLA locus, TCR association rates varied in a later analysis, with DRB1 showing the most and HLA-C the fewest. The study flagged approximately 180 TCR beta chains as cytomegalovirus-associated.

Only one count was recorded for this clone. Its antigen is still unknown. The sample consisted of PBMCs. The origin of this receptor is a young man in good health and CMV-seronegative. The chain employs TRBV5-1 and TRBJ1-4, with 8 bases lining up with TRBD1. CDR3 protein: CASSIQGAGEKLFF. CDR3 nucleotide sequence: TGCGCCAGCAGCATCCAGGGGGCAGGTGAAAAACTGTTTTTT. Drawing the rest from reference TRBV5-1 and TRBJ1-4, the complete variable domain is KAGVTQTPRYLIKTRGQQVTLSCSPISGHRSVSWYQQTPGQGLQFLFEYFSETQRNKGNFPGRFSGRQFSNSRSEMNVSTLELGDSALYLCASSIQGAGEKLFFGSGTQLSVL.